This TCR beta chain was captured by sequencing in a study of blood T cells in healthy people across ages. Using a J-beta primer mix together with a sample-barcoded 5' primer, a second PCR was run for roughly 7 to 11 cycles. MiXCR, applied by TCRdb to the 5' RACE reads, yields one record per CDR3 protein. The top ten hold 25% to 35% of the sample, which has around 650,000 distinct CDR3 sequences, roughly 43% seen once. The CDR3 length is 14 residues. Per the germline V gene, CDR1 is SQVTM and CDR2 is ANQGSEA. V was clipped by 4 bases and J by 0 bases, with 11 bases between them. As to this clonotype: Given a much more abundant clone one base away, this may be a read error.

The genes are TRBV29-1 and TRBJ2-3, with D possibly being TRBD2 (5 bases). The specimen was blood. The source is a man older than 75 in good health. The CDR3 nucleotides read TGCAGCGTTGGGAGGCAGGTTAGCACAGATACGCAGTATTTT. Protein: CSVGRQVSTDTQYF.